These 5 T cell receptor beta chains came from one sample sequenced in a study of naive and memory T cell subsets. The SP2 primer and nested alpha and beta constant region primers amplified ligated cDNA in four rounds. One entry per CDR3 protein results from TCRdb running MiXCR on the UMI-ligation and nested PCR reads. The table includes around 37,000 distinct CDR3 sequences, around 10% detected once. Described treatment: skin biopsy from PPD injection site in Mantoux-positive individual. TCR cDNA received a 3' ligated oligonucleotide that carried a UMI. The input for sequencing was skin, taken from a tuberculin skin test site. The receptor set was obtained from an adult in good health.

Comments on this clonotype: The junction differs from germline at one of its ends, possibly a read error. The J gene is TRBJ2-1, the V gene TRBV12-3 or TRBV12-4; weak D call: TRBD1 (5 bases). The CDR3 is 13 amino acids. The CDR3 sequence is CASSPPRVSVGVF. The CDR3 bases are TGTGCCAGCAGCCCACCCAGGGTTTCGGTTGGGGTCTTC.

This clonotype was recorded at least ten times. The chain links TRBV4-2 to TRBJ1-6; 9 bases map to TRBD1. Germline CDR1 LGHNA, CDR2 YNFKEQ. The CDR3 consists of 15 residues. Trimming cost V 0 bases and J 7 bases; bases outside gene matches: 1. The CDR3 bases are TGTGCCAGCAGCCAAGAGACAGGGGGAAATTCACCCCTCCACTTT. Translating gives CASSQETGGNSPLHF.

This clonotype was picked up many times. The genes are TRBV6-1 and TRBJ1-2; 7 bases match TRBD1. CDR1 and CDR2 from the germline V gene are MNHNS and SASEGT. With 7 bases clipped from V and 4 bases from J, the junction kept 6 bases outside the gene matches. CDR3 length: 13 residues. Here the CDR3 DNA reads TGTGCCAGCACCTTGACAGGGATCTATGGCTACACCTTC. Its protein is CASTLTGIYGYTF.

The V and J genes are TRBV29-1 and TRBJ1-1; no firm D call. CDR1 SQVTM and CDR2 ANQGSEA come from the germline V gene. The CDR3 consists of 12 residues. The germline V and J ends were trimmed by 6 bases and 3 bases, with 11 bases remaining between them. The CDR3 sequence is CSVKSWDTEAFF. Here the CDR3 DNA reads TGCAGCGTCAAGAGTTGGGACACTGAAGCTTTCTTT.

This clonotype was observed many times. The rearrangement uses TRBV28 and TRBJ2-5, with D possibly matching TRBD1 (6 bases). The V gene lost 7 bases and the J gene lost 2 bases, with 11 bases spanning the gap. The CDR3 totals 13 residues. Germline CDR1 is MDHEN and CDR2 is SYDVKM. The CDR3 protein is CASTDSSQETQYF. In nucleotides, the CDR3 is TGTGCCAGCACGGACAGTTCACAAGAGACCCAGTACTTC.